This TCR beta chain stems from a study of pediatric ulcerative colitis. Study results and caveats: Repertoires came from total lymphocyte DNA, not specific subsets. Rectal pinch biopsies may have included blood-derived T cells, especially in patients with overt colitis. Substantially fewer templates came from a couple of patients' blood samples.

During colonoscopy, one to two rectal pinch biopsies were collected. With respect to this clone: Its antigen remains unidentified.

The survey-level immunoSEQ assay was used. The method was immunoSEQ multiplex PCR; TCRdb's version includes in-frame clones alone and lacks a portion of them. The table lists 44,000 or so clones, 60% to 85% of them singletons, with 3% to 4.5% in the top ten. The V and J ends lost 5 bases and 2 bases respectively, with 7 bases between them. Germline-derived CDR1 and CDR2 are DFQATT and SNEGSKA (reference sequence). The CDR3 sequence is 11 residues long. The sequenced sample consisted of gut tissue. The sequence came from a girl between 5 and 17 years old with moderate ulcerative colitis. The chain couples TRBV20-1 to TRBJ2-7; no reliable D call. As DNA, the CDR3 is TGCAGTGCTCCCATGGCCTACGAGCAGTACTTC. Residues: CSAPMAYEQYF.